These 13 T cell receptor beta chains were all obtained from the same sample, sequenced in a study of T-cell memory formation after mild COVID-19. One entry per CDR3 protein, called by TCRdb with MiXCR from the 5' RACE reads. This sample has around 250,000 distinct CDR3 sequences, with roughly 17% found just once. Input material: PBMCs or a T cell subset sorted from them (not recorded which). The receptors here all came from a man aged 18 to 30 who had mild COVID-19 (a few samples of this study predate the infection). Cell type and time point are not known.

Ten or more counts support this clonotype. The chain uses TRBV7-2 and TRBJ2-7; D call uncertain. Germline assignment: CDR1 SGHTA and CDR2 FQGNSA. This CDR3 region has 11 residues. V lost 4 bases, J lost 3 bases, and 4 bases lay in between. As DNA, the CDR3 is TGTGCCAGCAGCTCCTACTACGAGCAGTACTTC. Translated: CASSSYYEQYF.

This clonotype is a singleton in its sample. The V gene is TRBV10-1, the J gene TRBJ1-6; D remains unclear. CDR1 is WNHNN, CDR2 SYGVQD, per germline (reference sequence). The ends were cut back, 0 bases at V and 7 bases at J, with 22 bases in the middle. This CDR3 is 19 amino acids long. The CDR3 spells CASSESVVRKLPKNSPLHF. For the CDR3, the DNA is TGCGCCAGCAGTGAGTCGGTCGTCAGGAAACTCCCCAAGAATTCACCCCTCCACTTT.

This clonotype was detected ten times or more. The V and J genes are TRBV6-5 and TRBJ1-4; 9 nucleotides match TRBD1. The CDR3 is made up of 14 amino acids. Germline CDR1 and CDR2: MNHEY and SVGAGI. Unmatched junction bases numbered 10, after V lost 11 bases and J lost 6 bases. CDR3 in amino acids: CADRSQGAYEKLFF. The CDR3 region has the DNA TGTGCCGACCGATCACAGGGGGCCTATGAAAAACTGTTTTTT.

This clonotype was counted only a few times. The chain has TRBV7-2 and TRBJ2-1; D is uncertain. V was shortened by 3 bases and J by 0 bases, with 9 bases between the two germline ends. Germline V gene lookup returns CDR1 SGHTA and CDR2 FQGNSA. CDR3 length equals 15 residues. The CDR3 DNA reads TGTGCCAGCAGCTTCAGCGTTGTCTCCTACAATGAGCAGTTCTTC. This gives the protein CASSFSVVSYNEQFF.

This rearrangement joins TRBV7-2 to TRBJ1-6, with D maybe TRBD1 (6 bases). Germline V gives CDR1 SGHTA, CDR2 FQGNSA. The V end was cut by 3 bases, the J end by 3 bases, with 9 bases between. This CDR3 region has 15 residues. For the CDR3, the DNA is TGTGCCAGCAGCTTTGGAGGGGGCTATAATTCACCCCTCCACTTT. As protein: CASSFGGGYNSPLHF. Full variable domain (rest looked up from reference TRBV7-2 and TRBJ1-6): GAGVSQSPSNKVTEKGKDVELRCDPISGHTALYWYRQSLGQGLEFLIYFQGNSAPDKSGLPSDRFSAERTGGSVSTLTIQRTQQEDSAVYLCASSFGGGYNSPLHFGNGTRLTVT.

This clonotype occurred a few times. The rearrangement links TRBV7-2 to TRBJ2-7; D ambiguous. Germline V CDR1 and CDR2: SGHTA, FQGNSA. V dropped 7 bases and J dropped 0 bases, with 16 bases sitting between them. CDR3 length: 15 amino acids. The CDR3 region is CASTPTPGSSYEQYF. CDR3 bases: TGTGCCAGCACCCCGACCCCTGGTAGCTCCTACGAGCAGTACTTC.

In this sample, this clonotype turned up a few times. This chain uses TRBV28 with TRBJ2-7; D tentatively fits TRBD1 or TRBD2 (5 bases each). Germline V CDR1 and CDR2: MDHEN, SYDVKM. The CDR3 is made up of 13 amino acids. V lost 7 bases and J 1 base, leaving 11 bases between the germline ends. The CDR3 DNA is TGTGCCAGCATCAGCGGACATTCCTACGAGCAGTACTTC. Translating it yields CASISGHSYEQYF. Together with reference TRBV28 and TRBJ2-7, the CDR3 gives the full variable domain: DVKVTQSSRYLVKRTGEKVFLECVQDMDHENMFWYRQDPGLGLRLIYFSYDVKMKEKGDIPEGYSVSREKKERFSLILESASTNQTSMYLCASISGHSYEQYFGPGTRLTVT.

The rearrangement uses TRBV4-2 and TRBJ2-2, with D unresolved. This CDR3 comprises 12 residues. The V gene's germline CDR1 is LGHNA and CDR2 YNFKEQ. Trimming took 4 bases from V and 6 from J, leaving 6 bases between them. The CDR3, as DNA: TGTGCCAGCAGCCCCTCGGCCGGGGAGCTGTTTTTT. Amino acid sequence: CASSPSAGELFF.

The chain couples TRBV2 to TRBJ1-2; TRBD1 matches at 8 bases. Germline trimming cut 7 bases from V and 6 bases from J; bases unmatched to any gene: 10. The CDR3 runs 14 residues. Germline V gene data show CDR1 as SNHLY and CDR2 as FYNNEI. The CDR3 reads CASNPDRDQDGYTF. The CDR3 nucleotides read TGTGCCAGCAATCCGGACAGGGACCAGGATGGCTACACCTTC.

J is TRBJ2-7 and V is TRBV6-1, with a possible D match to TRBD2 (6 bases). This CDR3 is 14 amino acids long. The V gene's germline CDR1 is MNHNS and CDR2 SASEGT. Trimming removed 6 bases from V and 3 bases from J, with 15 bases in between. In DNA form, the CDR3 reads TGTGCCAGCAGGGATGAGACTAGGGGCTACGAGCAGTACGTC. Its protein is CASRDETRGYEQYV.

This clonotype was counted between two and nine times. The rearrangement uses TRBV18 and TRBJ1-4, with 7 bases matching TRBD1. The junction had 6 bases not matched to a gene; V was cut back by 3 bases and J by 8 bases. Germline-derived CDR1 and CDR2 are KGHSH and LQKENI. The CDR3 runs 14 residues. This CDR3 is CASSPDRLREKLFF. CDR3 DNA sequence: TGTGCCAGCTCACCGGACAGGCTGCGGGAAAAACTGTTTTTT.

This clonotype was observed a few times. The gene calls are TRBV18 and TRBJ1-1; D ambiguous. The ends were cut back, 0 bases at V and 4 bases at J, with 12 bases in the middle. The length of the CDR3 is 15 residues. Germline V gene lookup returns CDR1 KGHSH and CDR2 LQKENI. The CDR3 region has the DNA TGTGCCAGCTCACCACCGGTAGGGCCACGCACTGAAGCTTTCTTT. Residues: CASSPPVGPRTEAFF. The variable domain in full, with the rest retrieved from reference TRBV18 and TRBJ1-1, is NAGVMQNPRHLVRRRGQEARLRCSPMKGHSHVYWYRQLPEEGLKFMVYLQKENIIDESGMPKERFSAEFPKEGPSILRIQQVVRGDSAAYFCASSPPVGPRTEAFFGQGTRLTVV.

This clonotype came up a few times. The gene calls are TRBV4-2 and TRBJ2-5; D not certain. Germline-derived CDR1 and CDR2 are LGHNA and YNFKEQ. Trimming stripped 0 bases from V and 4 bases from J, with 9 bases between. The CDR3 has 14 residues. This chain's CDR3 is CASSQEWQVETQYF. CDR3 coding DNA: TGTGCCAGCAGCCAAGAGTGGCAGGTAGAGACCCAGTACTTC.